Below, 22 T cell receptor beta chains from the same sample are listed, as sequenced in a study of cytomegalovirus exposure and HLA in healthy donors. This table comes from immunoSEQ multiplex PCR, and its TCRdb copy is limited to in-frame clones, with some not included. The table shows 100,000 to 150,000 clones, with approximately 85% occurring only once. Source material: PBMCs. The source of these receptors is a man between 18 and 29 years old in good health and CMV-seronegative.

The chain recombines TRBV18 with TRBJ1-1, with D tentatively TRBD1 (5 bases). Germline values: CDR1 KGHSH, CDR2 LQKENI. The length of the CDR3 is 13 residues. V was cut by 6 bases and J by 0 bases, with 8 bases left in between. The CDR3 sequence is CASSGQLNTEAFF. The CDR3 nucleotides are TGTGCCAGCTCCGGACAACTGAACACTGAAGCTTTCTTT.

This sequence joins TRBV13 and TRBJ2-7, with a tentative D call TRBD2 (6 bases). Germline V gene data show CDR1 as PRHDT and CDR2 as FYEKMQ (reference sequence). Trimming pared 10 bases from V and 2 bases from J, leaving 18 bases between. This CDR3 comprises 14 residues. The CDR3 is CATSSSALTYEQYF. CDR3 coding DNA: TGTGCCACCTCGTCTAGCGCGCTTACCTACGAGCAGTACTTC.

The rearrangement links TRBV7-8 to TRBJ2-5, with D perhaps matching TRBD1 (6 bases). CDR1 is SGHVS and CDR2 is FQNEAQ in the germline V gene. This CDR3 spans 13 amino acids. The V end was cut by 1 base, the J end by 5 bases, with 8 bases between. CDR3 nucleotide sequence: TGTGCCAGCAGCTTAGATCAGGGGGAGACCCAGTACTTC. This gives the protein CASSLDQGETQYF.

The genes are TRBV5-1 and TRBJ2-1; 12 bases agree with TRBD1. The CDR3 spans 16 residues. The trim removed 4 bases at V and 4 bases at J, leaving 6 bases unmatched. In germline, CDR1 is SGHRS, CDR2 YFSETQ. The CDR3 here is CASSRGQGAGYNEQFF. The CDR3 DNA is TGCGCCAGCAGCCGGGGACAGGGGGCCGGATACAATGAGCAGTTCTTC.

This chain links TRBV15 with TRBJ1-1; 7 nucleotides match TRBD1. Germline trimming cut 1 base from V and 0 bases from J; bases unmatched to any gene: 5. Germline V CDR1 and CDR2: LNHNV, YYDKDF (reference sequence). The CDR3 has 16 amino acids. The CDR3: CATSRGQGPLNTEAFF. The CDR3 DNA is TGTGCCACCAGCAGAGGACAGGGACCTCTGAACACTGAAGCTTTCTTT.

CDR3 amino acids: CAWSVRRGLQETQYF. The CDR3 coding sequence is TGTGCCTGGAGTGTACGCAGGGGCCTGCAAGAGACCCAGTACTTC. The rearrangement uses TRBV30 and TRBJ2-5, with D tentatively TRBD1 (6 bases). This CDR3 has 15 residues. V was shortened by 0 bases and J by 2 bases, with 13 bases between the two germline ends. Germline values: CDR1 GTSNPN, CDR2 SVGIG (reference sequence).

This clone was counted between two and nine times. CDR3 amino acids: CASSLAGGILAGEDTGELFF. In nucleotides, the CDR3 is TGTGCCAGCAGCTTAGCGGGGGGCATCTTAGCGGGAGAGGACACCGGGGAGCTGTTTTTT. The chain uses TRBV7-6 and TRBJ2-2; TRBD2 matches at 9 bases. V gave up 0 bases and J gave up 3 bases; unmatched junction bases: 14. Germline-derived CDR1 and CDR2 are SGHVS and FNYEAQ. The CDR3 runs to 20 residues. The whole variable domain, remainder taken from reference TRBV7-6 and TRBJ2-2, is GAGVSQSPRYKVTKRGQDVALRCDPISGHVSLYWYRQALGQGPEFLTYFNYEAQQDKSGLPNDRFSAERPEGSISTLTIQRTEQRDSAMYRCASSLAGGILAGEDTGELFFGEGSRLTVL.

This sequence joins TRBV11-2 and TRBJ1-5; D call uncertain. The V and J ends lost 5 bases and 0 bases respectively, with 5 bases between them. The CDR3 extends over 13 amino acids. Germline V lookup: CDR1 SGHAT, CDR2 FQNNGV. DNA for the CDR3: TGTGCCAGCAGCCGCGGTAGCAATCAGCCCCAGCATTTT. It codes for CASSRGSNQPQHF.

The V gene is TRBV28, the J gene TRBJ2-4; D is ambiguous. Looked up from germline, CDR1 is MDHEN and CDR2 is SYDVKM. There are 13 residues in the CDR3. V was shortened by 5 bases and J by 7 bases, with 12 bases between the two germline ends. The DNA of the CDR3 is TGTGCCAGCAGTCCCGCTTCAGGCAACATTCAGTACTTC. Translating gives CASSPASGNIQYF.

The gene calls are TRBV10-3 and TRBJ2-7; TRBD1 matches at 9 bases. This CDR3 region has 15 residues. The V segment lost 3 bases and the J segment 6 bases; nucleotides outside the gene matches: 9. Per germline, CDR1 ENHRY and CDR2 SYGVKD. The CDR3: CAISDTGTGRSEQYF. The CDR3 DNA reads TGTGCCATCAGTGATACCGGGACAGGGCGATCCGAGCAGTACTTC.

CDR3 coding DNA: TGTGCCAGCAGCTTTCAGGAGGGGACTGAAGCTTTCTTT. Translation gives CASSFQEGTEAFF. V is TRBV7-2 and J is TRBJ1-1; D is possibly TRBD1 (5 bases). V lost 3 bases and J lost 5, with 10 bases in between. Germline loops: CDR1 SGHTA, CDR2 FQGNSA. The CDR3 covers 13 residues.

The CDR3 nucleotides are TGTGCCAGCAGTTACAGGGACAGCACCGGGGAGCTGTTTTTT. Its protein is CASSYRDSTGELFF. The chain employs TRBV6-6 and TRBJ2-2, with 7 bases fitting TRBD1. J gave up 4 bases and V 2 bases, and 1 base lay outside the gene matches. The CDR3 has 14 residues. Germline V gives CDR1 MNHNY, CDR2 SVGAGI (reference sequence).

This chain links TRBV5-6 with TRBJ2-5; 16 nucleotides match TRBD2. V shed 2 bases, J shed 3 bases, and the junction held 7 bases outside the gene matches. Germline CDR1 is SGHDT and CDR2 is YYEEEE. This CDR3 region has 18 residues. CDR3 DNA: TGTGCCAGCAGCTTCGGGACTAGCGGGAGGGCCGTGGAAGAGACCCAGTACTTC. It codes for CASSFGTSGRAVEETQYF.

For the CDR3, the DNA is TGTGCCAGCAGCTTGGCGGACAGGGGGTCTGGAAACACCATATATTTT. This gives the protein CASSLADRGSGNTIYF. V and J are TRBV5-6 and TRBJ1-3; 10 nucleotides agree with TRBD1. The CDR3 contains 16 residues. Trimming cost V 0 bases and J 1 base; bases outside gene matches: 1. Germline-derived CDR1 and CDR2 are SGHDT and YYEEEE.

The chain couples TRBV6-5 to TRBJ2-7, with D maybe TRBD1 (6 bases). The germline V gene encodes CDR1 MNHEY and CDR2 SVGAGI. The CDR3 is 15 residues long. V was pared by 5 bases and J by 2 bases, with 16 bases between. CDR3 sequence: CASSLDPGQTYEQYF. For the CDR3, the DNA is TGTGCCAGCAGTCTCGACCCGGGACAAACCTACGAGCAGTACTTC.

This clone was observed a single time. This chain uses TRBV5-4 with TRBJ2-1; 8 bases agree with TRBD2. Trimming took 2 bases from V and 4 from J; bases not matched to a gene: 8. The germline CDR1 and CDR2 sequences are SGHNT and YYREEE (reference sequence). The CDR3 is 16 amino acids. Here the CDR3 DNA reads TGTGCCAGCAGCTTAGGCGGGGGGAGATCTTACAATGAGCAGTTCTTC. It specifies CASSLGGGRSYNEQFF.

The chain links TRBV5-4 to TRBJ2-2; D gene ambiguous. Germline V gene data show CDR1 as SGHNT and CDR2 as YYREEE (reference sequence). Deletions cut 4 bases from V and 1 base from J, with 11 bases between. The CDR3 covers 15 residues. The CDR3 loop reads CASSPLRGNTGELFF. DNA of the CDR3: TGTGCCAGCAGCCCGCTTAGAGGGAACACCGGGGAGCTGTTTTTT.

V gene TRBV5-1 combines with J gene TRBJ2-3; TRBD1 might be the D (6 bases). V was pared by 3 bases and J by 1 base, with 12 bases between. This CDR3 has 15 amino acids. Germline assignment: CDR1 SGHRS and CDR2 YFSETQ. The CDR3, as DNA: TGCGCCAGCAGCTCGGCTGGACAGCGCACAGATACGCAGTATTTT. The encoded protein is CASSSAGQRTDTQYF.

V usage is TRBV19 and J usage is TRBJ1-5; the D gene is possibly TRBD1 (5 bases). The CDR3 contains 16 residues. Trimming cost V 4 bases and J 7 bases, with 20 bases left between them. CDR1 and CDR2 from the germline V gene are LNHDA and SQIVND (reference sequence). The DNA of the CDR3 is TGTGCCAGTAGTACTCTCCCGGGAGGGGCATGGCAGCCCCAGCATTTT. Translating it yields CASSTLPGGAWQPQHF.

The chain joins TRBV5-6 to TRBJ1-2; D may be TRBD1 (5 bases). The CDR3 loop spans 15 amino acids. V gave up 5 bases and J gave up 6 bases, with 20 bases separating them. The germline V gene has CDR1 SGHDT and CDR2 YYEEEE. The CDR3 spells CASSRLDIIEHGYTF. The CDR3, as DNA: TGTGCCAGCAGTCGGTTGGACATTATAGAACATGGCTACACCTTC.

The chain carries TRBV11-2 and TRBJ1-4, with TRBD1 matching 9 bases. The CDR3 consists of 16 residues. V gave up 1 base and J gave up 7 bases; unmatched junction bases: 7. CDR1 and CDR2 (germline): SGHAT, FQNNGV. CDR3 residues: CASSLGAGQGGEKLFF. The CDR3 nucleotides read TGTGCCAGCAGCTTAGGGGCGGGACAGGGAGGTGAAAAACTGTTTTTT. The entire variable domain, with the rest obtained from reference TRBV11-2 and TRBJ1-4, is as follows: EAGVAQSPRYKIIEKRQSVAFWCNPISGHATLYWYQQILGQGPKLLIQFQNNGVVDDSQLPKDRFSAERLKGVDSTLKIQPAKLEDSAVYLCASSLGAGQGGEKLFFGSGTQLSVL.

This chain links TRBV6-6 with TRBJ2-7, with 7 bases lining up with TRBD2. V lost 5 bases, J lost 0 bases, and 10 bases stayed unmatched. Germline CDR1 and CDR2: MNHNY and SVGAGI (reference sequence). This CDR3 has 16 amino acids. CDR3 DNA sequence: TGTGCCAGCAGTACCTCACCTAGCGGATACTCCTACGAGCAGTACTTC. This gives the protein CASSTSPSGYSYEQYF.